The clone carrying this TCR beta chain was picked up a small number of times. Time point described: patch test 1, 2 weeks after DPC sensitization. This sample's treatment: therapeutic diphenylcyclopropenone sensitization with weekly scalp DPC. Every donor had alopecia and was 18 to 70 years old; all were suitable for DPC. Total RNA was isolated from whole blood that had not been fractionated. The germline V gene has CDR1 SGHRS and CDR2 YFSETQ. The CDR3 extends over 14 amino acids. V was trimmed by 6 bases and J by 4 bases, leaving 16 bases between them. This sample was taken from a study of human T cells and chemical hapten exposure. Study-level information: Minor volume differences among pooled libraries chiefly drove per-sample TCR yield variation.

TCRdb redid the calling of the RACE reads with MiXCR, one entry per CDR3 protein. The table has approximately 80,000 distinct CDR3 sequences, around 7% seen once; the top ten hold around 1.5%. The sample in question was whole blood, obtained in connection with sensitization to the hapten diphenylcyclopropenone (DPC). The V gene is TRBV5-1, the J gene TRBJ1-1; D possibly corresponds to TRBD1 (6 bases). The receptor was isolated from a woman aged 25 to 45 with alopecia areata. Some clones in this sample may be carry-over from other donors' samples. CDR3 sequence reads: CASNQGLLGTEAFF. DNA of the CDR3: TGCGCCAGCAATCAGGGGTTGCTGGGCACTGAAGCTTTCTTT.